A single sample gave rise to the 8 T cell receptor beta chains below, sequenced in a study of blood T cell repertoires in COVID-19 (dated by TCRdb to 2018 to 2021). Library preparation was by the immunoSEQ multiplex PCR assay. TCRdb holds this immuneACCESS table with in-frame rearrangements only. Some clones are missing; in checked studies, unresolved V genes explain under half, and the rest has no known cause. The sample table contains about 94,000 clones; only one count was recorded for roughly 80% of them. About 20% of the sample belongs to the ten largest clones. Specimen: peripheral blood. The receptor source for this set is a human donor in a cohort sampled during active COVID-19.

The table lists this clone with a count of one. The chain uses TRBV9 and TRBJ2-7; possibly TRBD2 for D (6 bases). Deletions cut 4 bases from V and 0 bases from J, with 14 bases between. This CDR3 region has 15 residues. Germline lookup yields CDR1 SGDLS and CDR2 YYNGEE. This CDR3 reads CASSLTTGSSYEQYF. The DNA of the CDR3 is TGTGCCAGCAGCTTGACTACCGGGAGCTCCTACGAGCAGTACTTC.

The chain couples TRBV10-3 to TRBJ2-5; D is unresolved. This CDR3 has 13 amino acids. The V end was cut by 0 bases, the J end by 3 bases, with 5 bases between. Germline loops: CDR1 ENHRY, CDR2 SYGVKD. CDR3 residues: CAISESREETQYF. As DNA, the CDR3 is TGTGCCATCAGTGAGTCGAGAGAAGAGACCCAGTACTTC.

This clone was found a few times. The chain uses TRBV28 and TRBJ1-1, with 10 bases lining up with TRBD1. J was trimmed by 6 bases and V by 7 bases; bases with no gene match: 11. Germline V gene lookup returns CDR1 MDHEN and CDR2 SYDVKM. There are 15 residues in the CDR3. The CDR3 DNA is TGTGCCAGCATTGTGACAGGGGGCGCAAGGCCTGAAGCTTTCTTT. Its protein is CASIVTGGARPEAFF.

This chain joins TRBV5-1 and TRBJ2-5; 11 bases are a match to TRBD2. This CDR3 contains 17 residues. Trimming cost V 0 bases and J 2 bases; bases outside gene matches: 6. Germline V gene lookup returns CDR1 SGHRS and CDR2 YFSETQ. CDR3 sequence reads: CASSLGLLAGVQETQYF. CDR3 coding DNA: TGCGCCAGCAGCTTGGGGCTACTAGCGGGAGTTCAAGAGACCCAGTACTTC.

The CDR3 region has the DNA TGTGCCAGCAGGCGAGCCGGGACAGGGAAAGATTACGAGCAGTACTTC. The encoded protein is CASRRAGTGKDYEQYF. This sequence joins TRBV28 and TRBJ2-7, with 9 positions matching TRBD1. The CDR3 consists of 16 residues. Germline CDR1 MDHEN, CDR2 SYDVKM. Trimming cost V 6 bases and J 4 bases; bases outside gene matches: 13.

The J gene is TRBJ1-1, the V gene TRBV9, with 8 bases identical to TRBD1. Germline V gene lookup returns CDR1 SGDLS and CDR2 YYNGEE. The CDR3 has 17 residues. V shed 3 bases and J 0 bases; nucleotides not matched to a gene: 10. For the CDR3, the DNA is TGTGCCAGCAGCGGTAACAGGGGGGAAAGGATGAACACTGAAGCTTTCTTT. Translated: CASSGNRGERMNTEAFF.

The chain carries TRBV28 and TRBJ2-7; D not certain. V lost 4 bases, J lost 1 base, and 14 bases lay in between. Germline assignment: CDR1 MDHEN and CDR2 SYDVKM. CDR3 length equals 15 residues. The CDR3 loop is CASSSQVVWSYEQYF. CDR3 nucleotide sequence: TGTGCCAGCAGTTCCCAGGTCGTCTGGTCCTACGAGCAGTACTTC.

The chain carries TRBV5-1 and TRBJ2-3; 9 nucleotides line up with TRBD1. The V segment lost 0 bases and the J segment 2 bases; nucleotides outside the gene matches: 7. The CDR3 contains 17 residues. Germline V gene sequence: CDR1 SGHRS, CDR2 YFSETQ. The DNA for the CDR3 is TGCGCCAGCAGCTTGGGACACGGGACAGGGAACACAGATACGCAGTATTTT. It codes for CASSLGHGTGNTDTQYF.